This T cell receptor (beta chain) is drawn from a study of T cell responses to AZD1222 COVID-19 vaccine. V lost 5 bases, J lost 9 bases, and 9 bases stayed unmatched. The CDR3 contains 15 residues. Germline V gene data show CDR1 as LNHDA and CDR2 as SQIVND (reference sequence). TCRdb's table, derived via immunoSEQ multiplex PCR, lists solely in-frame clones and lacks some. The top ten hold 7.5% to 9.5% of the sample, which has 140,000 to 150,000 clones, approximately 94% seen once. The sample here was peripheral blood, taken on day 0 of AZD1222 vaccination. The gene calls are TRBV19 and TRBJ2-1, with TRBD1 identical over 11 bases. The sequence was collected from an adult in good health. In DNA form, the CDR3 reads TGTGCCAGTAGTCCGAGGGACAGGGGGTTACGTGAGCAGTTCTTC. Translated, it gives CASSPRDRGLREQFF.